A single sample is the source of the 9 T cell receptor beta chains below, sequenced in a study of blood T cell repertoires in COVID-19. Clones were read by immunoSEQ multiplex PCR, and TCRdb kept only the in-frame ones, dropping some. The sample lists some 130,000 clones; 70% to 90% were seen once. The material sequenced was peripheral blood. The source of these receptors is a man aged 45-60 years with acute or convalescent COVID-19.

The chain joins TRBV27 to TRBJ2-3; 10 positions agree with TRBD2. CDR1 and CDR2 from the germline V gene are MNHEY and SMNVEV (reference sequence). The junction had 16 bases not matched to a gene; V was cut back by 7 bases and J by 6 bases. This CDR3 region has 17 residues. The chain's CDR3 is CASNSLGSGRARDTQYF. The CDR3 nucleotides are TGTGCCAGCAACTCCCTCGGGAGCGGGAGGGCGAGGGATACGCAGTATTTT.

This chain connects TRBV30 to TRBJ1-5, with D perhaps matching TRBD1 (6 bases). The length of the CDR3 is 13 residues. Germline values: CDR1 GTSNPN, CDR2 SVGIG (reference sequence). V was cut by 5 bases and J by 6 bases, with 14 bases left in between. This CDR3 is CAWAGGGGQPQHF. Written as DNA, the CDR3 is TGTGCCTGGGCCGGGGGGGGCGGTCAGCCCCAGCATTTT. Together with reference TRBV30 and TRBJ1-5, the CDR3 gives the full variable domain: SQTIHQWPATLVQPVGSPLSLECTVEGTSNPNLYWYRQAAGRGLQLLFYSVGIGQISSEVPQNLSASRPQDRQFILSSKKLLLSDSGFYLCAWAGGGGQPQHFGDGTRLSIL.

This chain connects TRBV29-1 to TRBJ1-1; D unresolved. CDR1 SQVTM and CDR2 ANQGSEA come from the germline V gene. The CDR3 runs to 13 residues. Trimming removed 4 bases at V and 0 bases at J, with 9 bases between. CDR3 DNA: TGCAGCGTTGGGCGGCACATGAACACTGAAGCTTTCTTT. It yields the protein CSVGRHMNTEAFF.

The V call is TRBV5-1, the J call TRBJ2-1; maybe TRBD2 (6 bases). CDR1 SGHRS and CDR2 YFSETQ come from the germline V gene. The V and J ends lost 4 bases and 5 bases respectively, with 13 bases between them. CDR3 length equals 14 residues. CDR3 residues: CASSRGEANNEQFF. The CDR3 DNA sequence: TGCGCCAGCAGCCGCGGGGAGGCGAACAATGAGCAGTTCTTC.

This clone was observed a single time. CDR3 sequence reads: CASRRTDTTGELFF. CDR3 nucleotides: TGTGCCAGCAGACGGACAGATACGACCGGGGAGCTGTTTTTT. The chain recombines TRBV6-5 with TRBJ2-2; possibly TRBD1 for D (6 bases). CDR1 is MNHEY, CDR2 SVGAGI, per germline. V lost 6 bases, J lost 5 bases, and 13 bases lay in between. The CDR3 totals 14 residues.

The chain combines TRBV11-2 with TRBJ2-3; a possible D gene is TRBD2 (5 bases). V lost 3 bases and J lost 4, with 20 bases in between. The CDR3 has 17 amino acids. The germline gives CDR1 SGHAT, CDR2 FQNNGV. CDR3 DNA sequence: TGTGCCAGCAGCTTGCCCTATACTAGAGTCGAAGCAGATACGCAGTATTTT. This translates into CASSLPYTRVEADTQYF.

This chain links TRBV18 with TRBJ2-6; no firm D call. From germline, CDR1 is KGHSH and CDR2 LQKENI. This CDR3 has 16 amino acids. Trimming pared 8 bases from V and 3 bases from J, leaving 17 bases between. For the CDR3, the DNA is TGTGCCAGCCATCGACTCATATCCGGTGGGGCCAACGTCCTGACTTTC. Translating gives CASHRLISGGANVLTF.

This clone came up a few times. The DNA of the CDR3 is TGTGCCAGCAGCTGGATGGGACAGTTGAACACTGAAGCTTTCTTT. It encodes CASSWMGQLNTEAFF. V usage is TRBV11-2 and J usage is TRBJ1-1, with 7 bases identical to TRBD1. Trimming at V came to 4 bases and at J to 0 bases, leaving 5 bases not matched to a gene. Looked up from germline, CDR1 is SGHAT and CDR2 is FQNNGV. This CDR3 has 15 residues.

V is TRBV7-6 and J is TRBJ2-7; 7 bases map to TRBD1. The trim removed 6 bases at V and 1 base at J, leaving 6 bases unmatched. This CDR3 is built from 14 residues. Looked up from germline, CDR1 is SGHVS and CDR2 is FNYEAQ. CDR3 loop: CASRKQGESYEQYF. The CDR3 DNA reads TGTGCCAGCAGGAAGCAGGGGGAGTCCTACGAGCAGTACTTC.